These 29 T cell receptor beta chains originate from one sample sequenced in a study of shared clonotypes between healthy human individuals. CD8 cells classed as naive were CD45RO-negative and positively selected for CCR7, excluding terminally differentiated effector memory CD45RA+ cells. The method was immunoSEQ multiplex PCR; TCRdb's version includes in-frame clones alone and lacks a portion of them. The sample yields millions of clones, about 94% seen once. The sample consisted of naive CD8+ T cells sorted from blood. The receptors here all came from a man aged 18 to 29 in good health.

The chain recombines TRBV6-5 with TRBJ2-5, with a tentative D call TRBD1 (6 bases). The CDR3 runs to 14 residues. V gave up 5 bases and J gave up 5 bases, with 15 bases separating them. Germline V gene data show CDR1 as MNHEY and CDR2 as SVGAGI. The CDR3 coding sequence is TGTGCCAGCAGTCTGGGTACAGGGTTCGAGACCCAGTACTTC. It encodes CASSLGTGFETQYF.

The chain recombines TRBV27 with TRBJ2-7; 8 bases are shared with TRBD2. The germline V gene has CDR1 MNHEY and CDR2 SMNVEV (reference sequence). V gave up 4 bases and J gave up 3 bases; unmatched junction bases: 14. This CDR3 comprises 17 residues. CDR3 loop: CASSSSQTARGVYEQYF. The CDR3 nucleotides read TGTGCCAGCAGTTCCAGCCAGACAGCGCGGGGGGTCTACGAGCAGTACTTC.

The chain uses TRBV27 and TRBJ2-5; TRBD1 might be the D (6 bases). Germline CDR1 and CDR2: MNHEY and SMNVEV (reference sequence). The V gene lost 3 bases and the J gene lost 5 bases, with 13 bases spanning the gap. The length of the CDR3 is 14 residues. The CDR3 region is CASSLLQGMETQYF. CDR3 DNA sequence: TGTGCCAGCAGTTTGCTACAGGGAATGGAGACCCAGTACTTC.

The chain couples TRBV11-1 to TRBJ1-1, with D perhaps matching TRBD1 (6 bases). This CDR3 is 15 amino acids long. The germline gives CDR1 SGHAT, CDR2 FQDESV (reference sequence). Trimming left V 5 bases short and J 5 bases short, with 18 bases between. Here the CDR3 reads CASSPTQGIGTEAFF. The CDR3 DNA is TGTGCCAGCAGCCCGACACAGGGTATCGGGACTGAAGCTTTCTTT. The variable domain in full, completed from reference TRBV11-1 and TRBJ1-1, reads EAEVAQSPRYKITEKSQAVAFWCDPISGHATLYWYRQILGQGPELLVQFQDESVVDDSQLPKDRFSAERLKGVDSTLKIQPAELGDSAMYLCASSPTQGIGTEAFFGQGTRLTVV.

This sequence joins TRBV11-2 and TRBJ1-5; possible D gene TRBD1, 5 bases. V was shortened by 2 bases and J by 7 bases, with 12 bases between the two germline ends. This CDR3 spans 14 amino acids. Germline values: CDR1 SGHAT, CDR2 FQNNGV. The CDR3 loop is CASSLYDSGQPQHF. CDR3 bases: TGTGCCAGCAGCTTATATGACAGTGGCCAGCCCCAGCATTTT.

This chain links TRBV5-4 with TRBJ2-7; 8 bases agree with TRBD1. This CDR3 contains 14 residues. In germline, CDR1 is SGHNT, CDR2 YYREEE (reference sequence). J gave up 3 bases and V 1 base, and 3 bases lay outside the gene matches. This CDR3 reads CASSLQGAHYEQYF. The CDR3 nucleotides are TGTGCCAGCAGCTTGCAGGGGGCTCACTACGAGCAGTACTTC.

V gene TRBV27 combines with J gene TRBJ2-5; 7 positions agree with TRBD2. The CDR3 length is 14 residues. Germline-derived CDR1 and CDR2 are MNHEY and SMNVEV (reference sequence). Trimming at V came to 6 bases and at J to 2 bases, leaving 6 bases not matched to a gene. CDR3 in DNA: TGTGCCAGCAGACCCTGGGGGGGTCAAGAGACCCAGTACTTC. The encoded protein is CASRPWGGQETQYF.

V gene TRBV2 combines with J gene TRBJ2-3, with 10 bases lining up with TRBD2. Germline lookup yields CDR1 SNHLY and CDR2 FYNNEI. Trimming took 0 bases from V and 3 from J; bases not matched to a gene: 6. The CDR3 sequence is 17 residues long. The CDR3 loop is CASSEARLAGVTDTQYF. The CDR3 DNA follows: TGTGCCAGCAGTGAAGCGCGCCTAGCGGGAGTAACAGATACGCAGTATTTT.

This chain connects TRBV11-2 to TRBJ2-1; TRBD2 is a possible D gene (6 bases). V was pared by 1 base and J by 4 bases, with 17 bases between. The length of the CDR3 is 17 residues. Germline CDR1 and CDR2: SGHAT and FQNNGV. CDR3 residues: CASSLVWQEEGYNEQFF. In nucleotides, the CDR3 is TGTGCCAGCAGCTTAGTCTGGCAGGAGGAGGGGTACAATGAGCAGTTCTTC.

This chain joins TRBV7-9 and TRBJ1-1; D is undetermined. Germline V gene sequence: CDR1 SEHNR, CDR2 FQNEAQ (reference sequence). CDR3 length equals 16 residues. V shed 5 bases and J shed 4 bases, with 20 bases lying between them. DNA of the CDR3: TGTGCCAGCAGCCCCGTTGTTGCCCTAATGAGCACTGAAGCTTTCTTT. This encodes CASSPVVALMSTEAFF.

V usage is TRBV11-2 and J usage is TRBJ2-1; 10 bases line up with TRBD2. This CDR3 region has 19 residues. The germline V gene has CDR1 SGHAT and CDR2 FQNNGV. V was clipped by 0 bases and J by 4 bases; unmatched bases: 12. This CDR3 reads CASSLDKGLAGALYNEQFF. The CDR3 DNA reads TGTGCCAGCAGCTTAGATAAAGGGCTAGCGGGAGCATTATACAATGAGCAGTTCTTC.

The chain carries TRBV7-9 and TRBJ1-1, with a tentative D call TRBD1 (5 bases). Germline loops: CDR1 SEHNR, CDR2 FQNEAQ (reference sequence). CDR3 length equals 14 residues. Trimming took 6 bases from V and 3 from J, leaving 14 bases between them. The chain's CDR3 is CASRPGRIHTEAFF. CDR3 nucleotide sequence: TGTGCCAGCAGACCGGGACGGATCCACACTGAAGCTTTCTTT.

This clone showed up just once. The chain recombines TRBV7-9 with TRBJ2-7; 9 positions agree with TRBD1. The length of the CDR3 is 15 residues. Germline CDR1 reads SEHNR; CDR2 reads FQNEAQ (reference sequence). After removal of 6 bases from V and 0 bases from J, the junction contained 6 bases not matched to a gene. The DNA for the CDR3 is TGTGCCAGCAGGGCAGGGACAGGGCGCTCCTACGAGCAGTACTTC. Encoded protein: CASRAGTGRSYEQYF.

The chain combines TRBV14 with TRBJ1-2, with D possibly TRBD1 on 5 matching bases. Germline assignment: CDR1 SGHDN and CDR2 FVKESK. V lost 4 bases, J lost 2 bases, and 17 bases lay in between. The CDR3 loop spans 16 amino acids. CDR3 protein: CASSLNLGTGNYGYTF. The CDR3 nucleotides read TGTGCCAGCAGCCTGAACCTTGGGACGGGGAACTATGGCTACACCTTC.

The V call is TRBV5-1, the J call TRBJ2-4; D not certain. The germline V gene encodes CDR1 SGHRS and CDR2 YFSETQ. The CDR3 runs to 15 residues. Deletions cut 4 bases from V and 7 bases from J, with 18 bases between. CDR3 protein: CASSPDGIGWNIQYF. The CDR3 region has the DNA TGCGCCAGCAGCCCGGACGGTATCGGATGGAACATTCAGTACTTC. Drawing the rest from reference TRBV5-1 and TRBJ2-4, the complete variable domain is KAGVTQTPRYLIKTRGQQVTLSCSPISGHRSVSWYQQTPGQGLQFLFEYFSETQRNKGNFPGRFSGRQFSNSRSEMNVSTLELGDSALYLCASSPDGIGWNIQYFGAGTRLSVL.

The CDR3 loop is CASSPDWETQYF. The CDR3 DNA reads as TGTGCCAGCAGCCCAGATTGGGAGACCCAGTACTTC. The genes are TRBV7-9 and TRBJ2-5, with no clear D. The CDR3 is 12 amino acids. Germline values: CDR1 SEHNR, CDR2 FQNEAQ (reference sequence). Trimming shortened V by 5 bases and J by 5 bases, and 9 bases separated the two germline ends.

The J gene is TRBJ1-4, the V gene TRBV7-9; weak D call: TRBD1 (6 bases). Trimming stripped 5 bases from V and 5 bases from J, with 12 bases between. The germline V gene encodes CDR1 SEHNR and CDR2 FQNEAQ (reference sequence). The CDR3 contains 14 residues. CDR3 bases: TGTGCCAGCAGCACGGGACACGGGAATGAAAAACTGTTTTTT. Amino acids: CASSTGHGNEKLFF.

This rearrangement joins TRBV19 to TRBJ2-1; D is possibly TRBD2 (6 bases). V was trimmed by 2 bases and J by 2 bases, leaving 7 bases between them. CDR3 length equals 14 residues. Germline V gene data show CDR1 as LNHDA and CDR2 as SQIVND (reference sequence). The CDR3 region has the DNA TGTGCCAGTAGTATACGGGAGCCCTACAATGAGCAGTTCTTC. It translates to CASSIREPYNEQFF.

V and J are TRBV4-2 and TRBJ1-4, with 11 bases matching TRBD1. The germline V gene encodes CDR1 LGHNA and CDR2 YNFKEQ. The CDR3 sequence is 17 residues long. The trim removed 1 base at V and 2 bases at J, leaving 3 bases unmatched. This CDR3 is CASSQVDRGPTNEKLFF. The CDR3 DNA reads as TGTGCCAGCAGCCAAGTGGACAGGGGGCCGACTAATGAAAAACTGTTTTTT.

For the CDR3, the DNA is TGCGCCAGCAGCCGCGGATACCAAATCGTTGGGGGGTTTTCCTACGAGCAGTACTTC. Translating gives CASSRGYQIVGGFSYEQYF. The V gene is TRBV4-1, the J gene TRBJ2-7; D is perhaps TRBD2 (6 bases). V lost 4 bases to trimming and J lost 1 base, with 26 bases between them. Germline V CDR1 and CDR2: MGHRA, YSYEKL. The CDR3 is 19 residues long.

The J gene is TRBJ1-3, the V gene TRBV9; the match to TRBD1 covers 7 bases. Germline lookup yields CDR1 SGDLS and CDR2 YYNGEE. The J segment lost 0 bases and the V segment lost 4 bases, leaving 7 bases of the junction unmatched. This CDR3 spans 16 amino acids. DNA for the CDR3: TGTGCCAGCAGCCCCGAGACAGGGAGCTCTGGAAACACCATATATTTT. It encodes CASSPETGSSGNTIYF.

The CDR3 coding sequence is TGTGCCAGCGCGGGACAGGGAGGGACTGAAGCTTTCTTT. Its protein product is CASAGQGGTEAFF. The chain has TRBV9 and TRBJ1-1; TRBD1 matches at 9 bases. CDR3 length: 13 amino acids. Trimming removed 7 bases from V and 5 bases from J; junction bases left unmatched: 6. Germline lookup yields CDR1 SGDLS and CDR2 YYNGEE. The entire variable domain, with the rest obtained from reference TRBV9 and TRBJ1-1, is as follows: DSGVTQTPKHLITATGQRVTLRCSPRSGDLSVYWYQQSLDQGLQFLIQYYNGEERAKGNILERFSAQQFPDLHSELNLSSLELGDSALYFCASAGQGGTEAFFGQGTRLTVV.

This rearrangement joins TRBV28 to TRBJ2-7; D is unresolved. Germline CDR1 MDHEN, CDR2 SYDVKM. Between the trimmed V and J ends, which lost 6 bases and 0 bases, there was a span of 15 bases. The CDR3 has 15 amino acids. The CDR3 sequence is CASSSDITSSYEQYF. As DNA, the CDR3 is TGTGCCAGCAGCTCCGACATCACTTCCTCCTACGAGCAGTACTTC.

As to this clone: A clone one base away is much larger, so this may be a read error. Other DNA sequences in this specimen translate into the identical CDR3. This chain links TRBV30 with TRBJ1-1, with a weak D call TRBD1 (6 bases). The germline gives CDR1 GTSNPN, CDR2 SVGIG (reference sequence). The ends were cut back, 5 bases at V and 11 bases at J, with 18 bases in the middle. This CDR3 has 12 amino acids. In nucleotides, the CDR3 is TGTGCCTGGGACAGGCACAACTCCGAGGCTTTCTTT. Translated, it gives CAWDRHNSEAFF.

The CDR3 loop reads CASSDSTSGRFYEQYF. The CDR3, as DNA: TGCGCCAGCAGCGATTCGACTAGCGGGAGATTCTACGAGCAGTACTTC. This rearrangement joins TRBV5-1 to TRBJ2-7, with 12 bases fitting TRBD2. The CDR3 has 16 residues. V lost 4 bases, J lost 3 bases, and 8 bases stayed unmatched. Germline CDR1 SGHRS, CDR2 YFSETQ.

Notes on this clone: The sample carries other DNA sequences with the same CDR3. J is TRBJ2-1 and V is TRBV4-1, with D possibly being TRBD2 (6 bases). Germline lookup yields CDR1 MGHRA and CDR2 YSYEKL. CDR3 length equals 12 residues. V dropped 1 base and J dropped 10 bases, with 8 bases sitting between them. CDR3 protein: CASSQVGGEQFF. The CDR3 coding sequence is TGCGCCAGCAGCCAAGTTGGGGGGGAGCAGTTCTTC.

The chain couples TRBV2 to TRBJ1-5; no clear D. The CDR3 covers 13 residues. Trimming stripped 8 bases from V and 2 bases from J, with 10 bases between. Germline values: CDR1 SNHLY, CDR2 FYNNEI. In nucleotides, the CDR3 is TGTGCCAGCTACCTCGGGGGCAATCAGCCCCAGCATTTT. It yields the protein CASYLGGNQPQHF.

CDR3 nucleotide sequence: TGTGCCAGCAGTTACTCTCGGGCGGGCGGACCCCTCCACTTT. Translation: CASSYSRAGGPLHF. The V gene is TRBV6-5, the J gene TRBJ1-6, with D uncertain. CDR1 and CDR2 from the germline V gene are MNHEY and SVGAGI. V lost 0 bases, J lost 12 bases, and 12 bases lay in between. The CDR3 runs to 14 residues.

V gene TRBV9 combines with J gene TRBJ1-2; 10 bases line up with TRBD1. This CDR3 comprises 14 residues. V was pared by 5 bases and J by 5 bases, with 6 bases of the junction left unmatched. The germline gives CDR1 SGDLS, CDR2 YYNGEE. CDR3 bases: TGTGCCAGCAGGGCCGGGACAGGGGTATATGGCTACACCTTC. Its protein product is CASRAGTGVYGYTF.